One and the same sample provided the 18 T cell receptor beta chains below, sequenced in a study of spatial heterogeneity in lung cancer (dated by TCRdb to about 2019). The time point label, read with the paper, signifies: sample taken at primary tumor resection. Receptor libraries were prepared by 5' RACE. Sequencing was performed on a NextSeq 500. The public reads were run again by TCRdb, first through fastp at Q25 and then through MiXCR, and only productive beta chains were kept. Records with the same CDR3 protein are collapsed into one entry carrying the most frequent genes and DNA. Counted in this sample were tens of thousands of distinct CDR3 sequences; more than 10% of them appeared once. Under 50% of the sample belongs to the ten largest clones. The sequenced sample was PBMCs, obtained at surgery. These receptors all come from a male donor with early-stage non-small cell lung cancer.

The chain carries TRBV29-1 and TRBJ2-7; 8 nucleotides agree with TRBD1. The V segment lost 6 bases and the J segment 0 bases; nucleotides outside the gene matches: 4. The germline V gene has CDR1 SQVTM and CDR2 ANQGSEA. The CDR3 contains 13 residues. The CDR3 spells CSVLTGDSYEQYF. Written as DNA, the CDR3 is TGCAGCGTCTTGACAGGGGACTCCTACGAGCAGTACTTC.

The chain employs TRBV10-2 and TRBJ1-1, with a weak D call TRBD1 (6 bases). Germline loops: CDR1 WSHSY, CDR2 SAAADI. Trimming cost V 10 bases and J 7 bases, with 16 bases left between them. This CDR3 is built from 12 residues. DNA of the CDR3: TGCGCCACTGGGGGGGCTGGTATTGAAGCTTTCTTT. This gives the protein CATGGAGIEAFF.

J is TRBJ1-1 and V is TRBV6-2 or TRBV6-3, with TRBD1 identical over 7 bases. This CDR3 spans 14 amino acids. Unmatched junction bases numbered 8, after V lost 0 bases and J lost 10 bases. Germline CDR1 MNHEY, CDR2 SVGEGT. The CDR3 sequence is CASSYSRQGGRAFF. The DNA for the CDR3 is TGTGCCAGCAGTTACTCTCGACAGGGAGGTCGAGCTTTCTTT.

This clonotype was found many times. The CDR3, as DNA: TGTGCCACCAGTGATTCAGACCTCCGAACAGATACGCAGTATTTT. Translating it yields CATSDSDLRTDTQYF. The rearrangement uses TRBV24-1 and TRBJ2-3; D is undetermined. Germline V gives CDR1 KGHDR, CDR2 SFDVKD. V shed 2 bases and J shed 3 bases, with 11 bases lying between them. CDR3 length: 15 residues.

The V and J genes are TRBV12-3 or TRBV12-4 and TRBJ2-3, with D uncertain. The CDR3 is made up of 12 amino acids. DNA for the CDR3: TGTGCAACCACTGCACGGAGAGATACGCAGTATTTT. Translation gives CATTARRDTQYF.

In its sample, this clonotype was seen a few times. V gene TRBV7-2 combines with J gene TRBJ2-7; D gene ambiguous. The V gene lost 5 bases and the J gene lost 3 bases, with 14 bases spanning the gap. The CDR3 extends over 14 amino acids. Germline CDR1 reads SGHTA; CDR2 reads FQGNSA. Here the CDR3 DNA reads TGTGCCAGCAGCCCGGACCGAAGCCGCTACGAGCAGTACTTC. Protein sequence: CASSPDRSRYEQYF.

This clonotype occurred a few times. The genes are TRBV29-1 and TRBJ1-4, with D perhaps matching TRBD1 (5 bases). This CDR3 has 14 residues. From germline, CDR1 is SQVTM and CDR2 ANQGSEA. Trimming left V 4 bases short and J 7 bases short, with 16 bases between. The CDR3 DNA reads as TGCAGCGTTGCTCATTCGGGAGGGGCTGAAAAACTGTTTTTT. It codes for CSVAHSGGAEKLFF.

The gene calls are TRBV30 and TRBJ2-2; TRBD1 matches at 9 bases. The CDR3 covers 17 residues. V gave up 2 bases and J gave up 7 bases; unmatched junction bases: 14. CDR1 and CDR2 from the germline V gene are GTSNPN and SVGIG (reference sequence). The CDR3 DNA reads as TGTGCCTGGAGTACCCCCTTTAGGGGACAGGGCTTCGGGGAGCTGTTTTTT. Residues: CAWSTPFRGQGFGELFF.

This clonotype has just a few counts. An end of the junction does not agree with germline; a read error may underlie this. This chain links TRBV27 with TRBJ2-7, with 7 bases aligning to TRBD2. Per germline, CDR1 MNHEY and CDR2 SMNVEV (reference sequence). The CDR3 is 14 amino acids. CDR3 residues: CASSFGGSSSEQYF. CDR3 DNA sequence: TGTGCCAGCAGTTTCGGCGGGAGCTCCTCCGAGCAGTACTTC.

This clonotype was seen a few times. The V call is TRBV28, the J call TRBJ2-1; 15 nucleotides agree with TRBD2. V was pared by 6 bases and J by 10 bases, with 16 bases of the junction left unmatched. The CDR3 consists of 18 residues. Germline CDR1 MDHEN, CDR2 SYDVKM. The CDR3 loop is CASSSPLGLAGGVQEQFF. DNA for the CDR3: TGTGCCAGCAGCTCACCCCTGGGACTAGCGGGGGGCGTCCAGGAGCAGTTCTTC.

V and J are TRBV30 and TRBJ1-2; no firm D call. This CDR3 has 13 residues. V lost 1 base and J 0 bases, leaving 6 bases between the germline ends. Germline V gives CDR1 GTSNPN, CDR2 SVGIG (reference sequence). CDR3 nucleotides: TGTGCCTGGAGTGGGAGGTCTAACTATGGCTACACCTTC. This codes for CAWSGRSNYGYTF.

The rearrangement uses TRBV7-2 and TRBJ2-3; no reliable D call. The CDR3 spans 12 residues. The V end lost 5 bases, the J end lost 2 bases, and 5 bases lay between the germline ends. Germline CDR1 is SGHTA and CDR2 is FQGNSA. The CDR3 nucleotides read TGTGCCAGCAGCCGATACACAGATACGCAGTATTTT. Protein: CASSRYTDTQYF.

There are many counts of this clonotype. This chain joins TRBV7-6 and TRBJ2-1; perhaps TRBD2 as D (5 bases). Trimming pared 5 bases from V and 9 bases from J, leaving 11 bases between. Germline V CDR1 and CDR2: SGHVS, FNYEAQ. This CDR3 has 12 residues. The CDR3 coding sequence is TGTGCCAGCAGCCCCGTGGACTCTGAGCAGTTCTTC. It encodes CASSPVDSEQFF.

The J gene is TRBJ2-7, the V gene TRBV6-2 or TRBV6-3, with 9 nucleotides matching TRBD1. This CDR3 has 17 residues. The germline V gene has CDR1 MNHEY and CDR2 SVGEGT. The V segment lost 6 bases and the J segment 2 bases; nucleotides outside the gene matches: 14. The CDR3 DNA reads as TGTGCCAGCAGCCGACCTGCCCCGGGACAGGGCCCCTACGAGCAGTACTTC. Protein product: CASSRPAPGQGPYEQYF.

This clonotype has just a few counts. This chain joins TRBV29-1 and TRBJ2-1; D call uncertain. Trimming removed 1 base from V and 0 bases from J, with 7 bases in between. Germline lookup yields CDR1 SQVTM and CDR2 ANQGSEA. The CDR3 sequence is 14 residues long. CDR3 coding DNA: TGCAGCGTTGAAGGAACCCGCTCCTACAATGAGCAGTTCTTC. Protein product: CSVEGTRSYNEQFF.

In its sample, this clonotype was seen many times. CDR3 protein: CASTPRTANTGELFF. CDR3 DNA sequence: TGTGCCAGCACCCCCAGAACCGCGAACACCGGGGAGCTGTTTTTT. This rearrangement joins TRBV7-2 to TRBJ2-2; D is ambiguous. This CDR3 has 15 amino acids. V shed 7 bases and J shed 0 bases, with 12 bases lying between them. Per germline, CDR1 SGHTA and CDR2 FQGNSA.

The chain has TRBV7-2 and TRBJ1-6; 7 bases agree with TRBD1. CDR1 is SGHTA and CDR2 is FQGNSA in the germline V gene. V gave up 5 bases and J gave up 4 bases; unmatched junction bases: 8. The CDR3 is 16 residues long. The CDR3 loop is CASSRDSIFYNSPLHF. In DNA form, the CDR3 reads TGTGCCAGCAGCCGGGACAGCATCTTTTATAATTCACCCCTCCACTTT.

This clonotype was counted only a few times. The rearrangement uses TRBV4-3 and TRBJ2-3, with D possibly TRBD1 on 5 matching bases. With 0 bases removed from V and 5 bases from J, the gap between germline ends came to 9 bases. The CDR3 has 14 residues. The germline gives CDR1 LGHNA, CDR2 YSLEER. CDR3 residues: CASSQELGEDTQYF. Here the CDR3 DNA reads TGCGCCAGCAGCCAAGAATTAGGGGAAGATACGCAGTATTTT.